Below are 21 T cell receptor beta chains sequenced from a single sample in a study of spatial heterogeneity in lung cancer. No antigen is known for these receptors. TCRdb passed the 5' RACE reads through MiXCR, listing each CDR3 protein once. The table has approximately 4,300 distinct CDR3 sequences, under 7% seen once. Sample time point: sample taken at primary tumor resection. The study's findings and limits: Tracking of tumor mutation counts was seen in expanded intratumoral alpha and beta TCR counts.

The input for sequencing was lung tumor tissue, taken at surgery. All receptors come from a male donor with early-stage non-small cell lung cancer.

By share, this clonotype counts as medium-sized (0.01 to 0.1%). The gene calls are TRBV28 and TRBJ1-5; 8 bases match TRBD1. CDR1 is MDHEN and CDR2 is SYDVKM in the germline V gene. J was trimmed by 7 bases and V by 6 bases; bases with no gene match: 8. There are 14 residues in the CDR3. CDR3 protein: CASRDRERGQPQHF. CDR3 DNA: TGTGCCAGCAGGGACAGGGAAAGGGGACAGCCCCAGCATTTT.

In its sample, this clonotype ranks as medium-sized. In DNA, the CDR3 is TGTGCCAGCAGCTTAGTATTCCAGCGGGGGGGCCCCTACAATGAGCAGTTCTTC. Protein sequence: CASSLVFQRGGPYNEQFF. V is TRBV11-2 and J is TRBJ2-1, with 10 bases matching TRBD2. Germline V gene data show CDR1 as SGHAT and CDR2 as FQNNGV. The CDR3 is 18 residues long. With V trimmed by 1 base and J by 2 bases, 8 bases remained unmatched. Variable domain in full (rest from reference TRBV11-2 and TRBJ2-1): EAGVAQSPRYKIIEKRQSVAFWCNPISGHATLYWYQQILGQGPKLLIQFQNNGVVDDSQLPKDRFSAERLKGVDSTLKIQPAKLEDSAVYLCASSLVFQRGGPYNEQFFGPGTRLTVL.

The V gene is TRBV5-1, the J gene TRBJ1-6; TRBD1 aligns across 9 bases. V lost 3 bases and J lost 5; bases outside the gene matches: 3. Germline values: CDR1 SGHRS, CDR2 YFSETQ. CDR3 size: 15 residues. The CDR3 nucleotides read TGCGCCAGCAGCTACTGGACAGGGGATAATTCACCCCTCCACTTT. Encoded protein: CASSYWTGDNSPLHF.

By sample share, this clonotype is medium-sized (0.01 to 0.1%). The V gene is TRBV7-2, the J gene TRBJ2-7; D may be TRBD2 (5 bases). Germline assignment: CDR1 SGHTA and CDR2 FQGNSA. Between the trimmed V and J ends, which lost 1 base and 2 bases, there was a span of 9 bases. This CDR3 comprises 14 residues. CDR3 in DNA: TGTGCCAGCAGCTTAGGGGCTAGCACCTACGAGCAGTACTTC. Translated: CASSLGASTYEQYF. The whole variable domain, filled in from reference TRBV7-2 and TRBJ2-7, reads GAGVSQSPSNKVTEKGKDVELRCDPISGHTALYWYRQSLGQGLEFLIYFQGNSAPDKSGLPSDRFSAERTGGSVSTLTIQRTQQEDSAVYLCASSLGASTYEQYFGPGTRLTVT.

This clonotype was seen repeatedly, ten times or more. The rearrangement uses TRBV30 and TRBJ1-4, with 8 nucleotides matching TRBD1. The ends lost 0 bases at V and 3 bases at J; junction bases unmatched: 9. The CDR3 runs to 17 residues. The germline V gene has CDR1 GTSNPN and CDR2 SVGIG (reference sequence). Written as DNA, the CDR3 is TGTGCCTGGAGTGTCGGGCAGGGGGCGCAGGCTAATGAAAAACTGTTTTTT. Residues: CAWSVGQGAQANEKLFF.

By share, this clonotype counts as medium-sized. The V and J genes are TRBV5-4 and TRBJ1-1; 11 positions match TRBD1. This CDR3 is 15 amino acids long. With V trimmed by 9 bases and J by 5 bases, 12 bases remained unmatched. Per the germline V gene, CDR1 is SGHNT and CDR2 is YYREEE (reference sequence). CDR3 sequence: CATQGQGARETEAFF. CDR3 in DNA: TGTGCCACACAAGGACAGGGGGCGCGGGAGACTGAAGCTTTCTTT. The full variable domain, rest sourced from reference TRBV5-4 and TRBJ1-1, is ETGVTQSPTHLIKTRGQQVTLRCSSQSGHNTVSWYQQALGQGPQFIFQYYREEENGRGNFPPRFSGLQFPNYSSELNVNALELDDSALYLCATQGQGARETEAFFGQGTRLTVV.

By sample fraction, this clonotype is medium-sized (0.01 to 0.1%). The chain links TRBV19 to TRBJ2-1, with TRBD2 as a possible D gene (6 bases). The CDR3 consists of 15 residues. The V gene's germline CDR1 is LNHDA and CDR2 SQIVND (reference sequence). V was cut by 6 bases and J by 0 bases, with 12 bases left in between. The CDR3 here is CASRVADHSYNEQFF. For the CDR3, the DNA is TGTGCCAGTAGGGTAGCGGATCACTCCTACAATGAGCAGTTCTTC. Together with reference TRBV19 and TRBJ2-1, the CDR3 gives the full variable domain: DGGITQSPKYLFRKEGQNVTLSCEQNLNHDAMYWYRQDPGQGLRLIYYSQIVNDFQKGDIAEGYSVSREKKESFPLTVTSAQKNPTAFYLCASRVADHSYNEQFFGPGTRLTVL.

Judged by abundance, this clonotype is medium-sized (0.01 to 0.1%). The genes are TRBV6-1 and TRBJ2-1, with 8 nucleotides matching TRBD2. The CDR3 extends over 14 amino acids. The V and J ends lost 7 bases and 9 bases, in that order; junction bases with no gene match: 11. CDR1 is MNHNS and CDR2 is SASEGT in the germline V gene. The CDR3 protein is CASKVGGRSGEQFF. The DNA for the CDR3 is TGTGCCAGCAAGGTTGGCGGGAGGTCAGGTGAGCAGTTCTTC.

This clonotype was seen repeatedly, ten times or more. This rearrangement joins TRBV19 to TRBJ2-2, with TRBD2 matching over 11 bases. Germline trimming cut 3 bases from V and 5 bases from J; bases unmatched to any gene: 5. The CDR3 covers 16 residues. Germline V gene sequence: CDR1 LNHDA, CDR2 SQIVND (reference sequence). In DNA form, the CDR3 reads TGTGCCAGTAGTATCACTAGCGGGGGACCTACCGGGGAGCTGTTTTTT. It yields the protein CASSITSGGPTGELFF.

Relative to its sample, this clonotype is medium-sized. This chain links TRBV20-1 with TRBJ2-3; D is ambiguous. Germline CDR1 reads DFQATT; CDR2 reads SNEGSKA (reference sequence). The CDR3 sequence is 15 residues long. V was clipped by 5 bases and J by 6 bases, with 21 bases between them. DNA of the CDR3: TGCAGTGCTCCCGTCTCTGGGGTTCACTTGGATACGCAGTATTTT. It encodes CSAPVSGVHLDTQYF.

By share of the sample, this clonotype is medium-sized. The CDR3: CASSFSGQGPYEQYF. Written as DNA, the CDR3 is TGTGCCAGCAGTTTTTCGGGACAGGGTCCTTACGAGCAGTACTTC. The V gene is TRBV6-5, the J gene TRBJ2-7, with 9 bases matching TRBD1. V trimming: 4 bases; J trimming: 4 bases; junction bases outside the gene matches: 8. The CDR3 covers 15 residues. The germline V gene encodes CDR1 MNHEY and CDR2 SVGAGI.

This clonotype has ten or more counts. This chain joins TRBV11-2 and TRBJ2-7; maybe TRBD1 (7 bases). The CDR3 totals 16 residues. From germline, CDR1 is SGHAT and CDR2 FQNNGV. With 3 bases removed from V and 1 base from J, the gap between germline ends came to 16 bases. DNA for the CDR3: TGTGCCAGCAGCTTGAGTATCCAGGGGGGATCCTACGAGCAGTACTTC. It yields the protein CASSLSIQGGSYEQYF.

This clonotype came up many times. This chain joins TRBV6-1 and TRBJ1-6; TRBD1 agrees at 8 bases. This CDR3 is built from 15 residues. Germline V gene sequence: CDR1 MNHNS, CDR2 SASEGT. The V segment lost 6 bases and the J segment 5 bases; nucleotides outside the gene matches: 6. As DNA, the CDR3 is TGTGCCAGCAGGACGGACAGGGCCCATAATTCACCCCTCCACTTT. Residues: CASRTDRAHNSPLHF.

This clonotype was detected only a few times. V is TRBV11-2 and J is TRBJ2-5, with D possibly TRBD2 on 7 matching bases. Trimming left V 5 bases short and J 2 bases short, with 18 bases between. Germline V lookup: CDR1 SGHAT, CDR2 FQNNGV. This CDR3 has 16 residues. CDR3 nucleotide sequence: TGTGCCAGCAGCCAATATTCGGCGGGGGCGCAAGAGACCCAGTACTTC. Protein: CASSQYSAGAQETQYF.

This clonotype was detected ten times or more. The gene calls are TRBV2 and TRBJ2-7; D tentatively fits TRBD1 or TRBD2 (6 bases each). Looked up from germline, CDR1 is SNHLY and CDR2 is FYNNEI. Trimming removed 4 bases at V and 6 bases at J, with 16 bases between. This CDR3 spans 14 amino acids. The CDR3 sequence is CASSGGGTAFEQYF. CDR3 sequence (DNA): TGTGCCAGCAGTGGAGGGGGGACGGCGTTCGAGCAGTACTTC.

By frequency in the sample, this clonotype is medium-sized. V gene TRBV7-2 combines with J gene TRBJ1-5; no clear D gene. Trimming shortened V by 5 bases and J by 0 bases, and 8 bases separated the two germline ends. Per the germline V gene, CDR1 is SGHTA and CDR2 is FQGNSA. The CDR3 length is 14 residues. DNA for the CDR3: TGTGCCAGCAGCCCTCATAGTAGCAATCAGCCCCAGCATTTT. It codes for CASSPHSSNQPQHF.

This clonotype was recorded many times. This rearrangement joins TRBV28 to TRBJ1-4, with a tentative D call TRBD1 (6 bases). The germline gives CDR1 MDHEN, CDR2 SYDVKM. The CDR3 totals 15 residues. Trimming cost V 3 bases and J 7 bases, with 15 bases left between them. The CDR3 loop is CASSLMGGGVEKLFF. In DNA, the CDR3 is TGTGCCAGCAGTTTGATGGGTGGGGGCGTTGAAAAACTGTTTTTT.

This clonotype is judged medium-sized (0.01 to 0.1%). The chain joins TRBV6-2 or TRBV6-3 to TRBJ1-5; 8 bases agree with TRBD1. CDR3 length: 16 amino acids. J lost 7 bases, V lost 6 bases, and 14 bases had no gene match. Germline CDR1 is MNHEY and CDR2 is SVGEGT. The CDR3 DNA reads TGTGCCAGCAGCCACCGCCGGACAGGGTTGGAGCAGCCCCAGCATTTT. It codes for CASSHRRTGLEQPQHF.

This clonotype was seen many times. The chain has TRBV11-2 and TRBJ2-3; TRBD2 is a possible D gene (6 bases). The germline V gene encodes CDR1 SGHAT and CDR2 FQNNGV. The ends were cut back, 1 base at V and 2 bases at J, with 7 bases in the middle. CDR3 length: 14 residues. The CDR3 region is CASSLVADTDTQYF. CDR3 nucleotide sequence: TGTGCCAGCAGCTTAGTAGCGGACACAGATACGCAGTATTTT.

This clonotype was seen at least ten times. The chain is built from TRBV7-9 and TRBJ2-1; 12 bases are shared with TRBD2. The CDR3 runs 15 residues. Trimming cost V 5 bases and J 10 bases; bases outside gene matches: 9. Looked up from germline, CDR1 is SEHNR and CDR2 is FQNEAQ (reference sequence). DNA of the CDR3: TGTGCCAGCAGCCCCTACCGACTAGCGGGAGACGAGCAGTTCTTC. Translation: CASSPYRLAGDEQFF.

Within the sample, this clonotype is medium-sized. This chain links TRBV6-6 with TRBJ2-3; no clear D gene. The CDR3 length is 15 residues. V was trimmed by 3 bases and J by 2 bases, leaving 12 bases between them. CDR1 and CDR2 (germline): MNHNY, SVGAGI (reference sequence). The CDR3 coding sequence is TGTGCCAGCAGTTATAAAGGGTCCCTCACAGATACGCAGTATTTT. Translated, it gives CASSYKGSLTDTQYF.